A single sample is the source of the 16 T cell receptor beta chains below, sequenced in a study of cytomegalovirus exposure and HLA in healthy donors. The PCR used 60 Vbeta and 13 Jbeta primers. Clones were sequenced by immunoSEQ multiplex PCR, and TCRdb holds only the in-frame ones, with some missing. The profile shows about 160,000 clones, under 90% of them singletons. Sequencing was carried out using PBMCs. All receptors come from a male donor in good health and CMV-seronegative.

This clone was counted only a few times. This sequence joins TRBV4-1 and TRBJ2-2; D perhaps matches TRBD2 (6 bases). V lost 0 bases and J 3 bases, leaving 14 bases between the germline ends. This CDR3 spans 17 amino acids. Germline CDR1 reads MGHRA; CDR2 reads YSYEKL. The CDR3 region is CASSQDVSGLDTGELFF. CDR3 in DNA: TGCGCCAGCAGCCAAGATGTGAGCGGGCTAGACACCGGGGAGCTGTTTTTT.

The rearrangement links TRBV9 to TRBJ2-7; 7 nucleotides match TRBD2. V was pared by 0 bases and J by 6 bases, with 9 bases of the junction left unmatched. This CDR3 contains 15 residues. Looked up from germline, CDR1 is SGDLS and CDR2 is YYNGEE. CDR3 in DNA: TGTGCCAGCAGCGTAGCGGGGATGGGAGGGTCCGAGCAGTACTTC. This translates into CASSVAGMGGSEQYF. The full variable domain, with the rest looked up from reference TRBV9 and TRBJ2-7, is DSGVTQTPKHLITATGQRVTLRCSPRSGDLSVYWYQQSLDQGLQFLIQYYNGEERAKGNILERFSAQQFPDLHSELNLSSLELGDSALYFCASSVAGMGGSEQYFGPGTRLTVT.

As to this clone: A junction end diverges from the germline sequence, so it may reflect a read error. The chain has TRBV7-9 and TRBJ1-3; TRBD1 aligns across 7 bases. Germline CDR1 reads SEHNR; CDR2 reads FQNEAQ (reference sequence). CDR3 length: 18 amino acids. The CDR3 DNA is TGTTCCAGCAGCCCCCCTTTAGGTGGGACAGAGGGCTCGAACACCATATATTTT. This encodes CSSSPPLGGTEGSNTIYF.

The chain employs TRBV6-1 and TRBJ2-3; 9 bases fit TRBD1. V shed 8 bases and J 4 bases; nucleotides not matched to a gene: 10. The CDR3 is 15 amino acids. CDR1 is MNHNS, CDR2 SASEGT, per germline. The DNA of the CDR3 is TGTGCCAGCCCCTCCTGGACAGGGGCATCAGATACGCAGTATTTT. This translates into CASPSWTGASDTQYF.

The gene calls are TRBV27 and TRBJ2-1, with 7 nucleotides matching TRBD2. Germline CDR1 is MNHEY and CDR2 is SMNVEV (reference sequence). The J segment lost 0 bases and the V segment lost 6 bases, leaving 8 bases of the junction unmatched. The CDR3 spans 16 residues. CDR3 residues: CASSRLAQSSYNEQFF. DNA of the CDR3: TGTGCCAGCAGCCGACTAGCCCAGAGCTCCTACAATGAGCAGTTCTTC.

In DNA form, the CDR3 reads TGTGCCAGCAGTCTCCGGGACAGCTACGAGCAGTACTTC. As protein: CASSLRDSYEQYF. This chain uses TRBV6-1 with TRBJ2-7, with TRBD1 matching 7 bases. CDR3 length: 13 amino acids. J gave up 3 bases and V 5 bases, and 4 bases lay outside the gene matches. Germline V CDR1 and CDR2: MNHNS, SASEGT.

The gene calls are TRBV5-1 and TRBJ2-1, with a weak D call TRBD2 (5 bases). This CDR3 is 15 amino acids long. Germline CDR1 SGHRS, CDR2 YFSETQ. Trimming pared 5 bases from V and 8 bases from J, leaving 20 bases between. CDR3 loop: CASRGQRSMGDEQFF. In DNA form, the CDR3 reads TGCGCCAGCAGAGGGCAGCGGTCTATGGGCGATGAGCAGTTCTTC.

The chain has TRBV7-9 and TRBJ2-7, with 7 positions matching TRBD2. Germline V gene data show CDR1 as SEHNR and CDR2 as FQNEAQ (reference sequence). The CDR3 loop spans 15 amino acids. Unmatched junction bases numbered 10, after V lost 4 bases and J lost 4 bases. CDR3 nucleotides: TGTGCCAGCAGCTGGGCCGGGACTAACCCGTACGAGCAGTACTTC. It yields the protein CASSWAGTNPYEQYF. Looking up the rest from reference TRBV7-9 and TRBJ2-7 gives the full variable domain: DTGVSQNPRHKITKRGQNVTFRCDPISEHNRLYWYRQTLGQGPEFLTYFQNEAQLEKSRLLSDRFSAERPKGSFSTLEIQRTEQGDSAMYLCASSWAGTNPYEQYFGPGTRLTVT.

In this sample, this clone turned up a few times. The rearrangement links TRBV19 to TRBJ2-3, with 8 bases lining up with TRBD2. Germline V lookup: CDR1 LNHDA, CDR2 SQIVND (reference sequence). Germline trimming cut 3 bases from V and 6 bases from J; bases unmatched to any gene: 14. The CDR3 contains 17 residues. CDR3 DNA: TGTGCCAGTAGTATGTCGGGGCGGGGGGCCTCTTTCGATACGCAGTATTTT. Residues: CASSMSGRGASFDTQYF.

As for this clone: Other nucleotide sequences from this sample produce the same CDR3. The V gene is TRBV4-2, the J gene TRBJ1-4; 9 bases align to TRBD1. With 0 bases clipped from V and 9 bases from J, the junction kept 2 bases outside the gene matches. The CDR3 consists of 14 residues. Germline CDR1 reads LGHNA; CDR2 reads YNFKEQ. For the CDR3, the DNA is TGTGCCAGCAGCCAAGAGGGACAGGGCAAAAAACTGTTTTTT. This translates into CASSQEGQGKKLFF.

CDR3 nucleotide sequence: TGTGCCATCAGGGGGGTCAGGGGCGGACTGACAGGGGGGGAGCAGTACTTC. Its protein is CAIRGVRGGLTGGEQYF. This rearrangement joins TRBV10-3 to TRBJ2-7, with 9 bases matching TRBD1. This CDR3 comprises 17 residues. V gave up 6 bases and J gave up 7 bases; unmatched junction bases: 19. Germline CDR1 is ENHRY and CDR2 is SYGVKD.

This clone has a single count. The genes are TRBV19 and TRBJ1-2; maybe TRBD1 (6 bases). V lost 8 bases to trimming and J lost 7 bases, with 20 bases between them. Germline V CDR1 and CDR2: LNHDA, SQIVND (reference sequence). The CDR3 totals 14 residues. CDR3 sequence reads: CASHPGQGFGGYTF. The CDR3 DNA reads TGTGCCAGTCACCCGGGGCAGGGGTTCGGTGGCTACACCTTC.

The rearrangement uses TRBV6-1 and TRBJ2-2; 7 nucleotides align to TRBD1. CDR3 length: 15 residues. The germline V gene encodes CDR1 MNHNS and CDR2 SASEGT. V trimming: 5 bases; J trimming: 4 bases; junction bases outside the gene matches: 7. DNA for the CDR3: TGTGCCAGCAGTCCATGGGACAGCTCCACCGGGGAGCTGTTTTTT. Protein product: CASSPWDSSTGELFF.

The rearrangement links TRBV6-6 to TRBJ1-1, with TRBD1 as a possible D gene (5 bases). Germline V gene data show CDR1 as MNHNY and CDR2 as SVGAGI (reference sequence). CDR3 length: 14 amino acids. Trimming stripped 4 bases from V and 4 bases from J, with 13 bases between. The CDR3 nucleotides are TGTGCCAGCAGTTGGGGCAGGGTCTCCACTGAAGCTTTCTTT. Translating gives CASSWGRVSTEAFF.

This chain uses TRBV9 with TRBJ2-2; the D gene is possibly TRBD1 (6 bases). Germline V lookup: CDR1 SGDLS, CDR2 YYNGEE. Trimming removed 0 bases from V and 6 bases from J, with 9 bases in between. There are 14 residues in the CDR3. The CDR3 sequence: CASSVVSGAGELFF. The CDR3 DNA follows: TGTGCCAGCAGCGTAGTTTCAGGGGCCGGGGAGCTGTTTTTT.

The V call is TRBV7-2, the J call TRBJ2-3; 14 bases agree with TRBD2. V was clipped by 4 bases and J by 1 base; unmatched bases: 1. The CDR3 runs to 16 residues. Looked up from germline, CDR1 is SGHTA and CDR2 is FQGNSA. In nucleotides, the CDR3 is TGTGCCAGCAGCTCGACTAGCGGGAGGGGCACAGATACGCAGTATTTT. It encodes CASSSTSGRGTDTQYF.